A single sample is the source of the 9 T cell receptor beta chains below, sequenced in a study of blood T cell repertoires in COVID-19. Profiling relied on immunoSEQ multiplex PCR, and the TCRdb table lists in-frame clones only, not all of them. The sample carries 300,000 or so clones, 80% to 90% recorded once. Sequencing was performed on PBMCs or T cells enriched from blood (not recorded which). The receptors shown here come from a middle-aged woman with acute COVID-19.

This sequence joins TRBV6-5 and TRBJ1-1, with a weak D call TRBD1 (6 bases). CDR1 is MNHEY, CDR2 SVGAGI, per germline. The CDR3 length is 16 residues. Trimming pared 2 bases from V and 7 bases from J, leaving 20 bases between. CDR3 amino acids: CASSYPGVSKGFEAFF. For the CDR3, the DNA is TGTGCCAGCAGTTACCCAGGGGTTTCCAAGGGGTTTGAAGCTTTCTTT.

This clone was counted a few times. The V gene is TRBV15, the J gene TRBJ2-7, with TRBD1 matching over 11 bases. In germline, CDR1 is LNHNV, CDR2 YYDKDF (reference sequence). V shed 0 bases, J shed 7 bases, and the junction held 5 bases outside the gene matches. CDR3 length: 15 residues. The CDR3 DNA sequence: TGTGCCACCAGCAGAGATCGGGACAGGGGGTGGGAGCAGTACTTC. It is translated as CATSRDRDRGWEQYF.

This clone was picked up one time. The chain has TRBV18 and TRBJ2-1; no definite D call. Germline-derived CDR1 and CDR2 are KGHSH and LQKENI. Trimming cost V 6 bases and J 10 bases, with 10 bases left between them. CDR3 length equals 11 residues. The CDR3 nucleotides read TGTGCCAGCTCCCCCGCAGTCGAGCAGTTCTTC. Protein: CASSPAVEQFF.

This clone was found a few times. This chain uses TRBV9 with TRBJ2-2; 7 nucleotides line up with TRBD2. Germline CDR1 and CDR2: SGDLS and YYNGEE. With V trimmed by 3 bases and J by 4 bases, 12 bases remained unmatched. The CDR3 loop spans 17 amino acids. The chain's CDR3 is CASSGSRGRARTGELFF. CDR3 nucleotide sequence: TGTGCCAGCAGCGGTTCACGGGGGAGGGCCCGCACCGGGGAGCTGTTTTTT. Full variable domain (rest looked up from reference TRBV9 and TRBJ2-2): DSGVTQTPKHLITATGQRVTLRCSPRSGDLSVYWYQQSLDQGLQFLIQYYNGEERAKGNILERFSAQQFPDLHSELNLSSLELGDSALYFCASSGSRGRARTGELFFGEGSRLTVL.

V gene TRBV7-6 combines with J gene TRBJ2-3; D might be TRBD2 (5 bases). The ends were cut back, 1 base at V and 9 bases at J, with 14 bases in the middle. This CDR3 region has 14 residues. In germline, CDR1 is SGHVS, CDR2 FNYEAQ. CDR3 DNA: TGTGCCAGCAGCTTAGAGCAGGCCCGGGGAACGCAGTATTTT. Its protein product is CASSLEQARGTQYF.

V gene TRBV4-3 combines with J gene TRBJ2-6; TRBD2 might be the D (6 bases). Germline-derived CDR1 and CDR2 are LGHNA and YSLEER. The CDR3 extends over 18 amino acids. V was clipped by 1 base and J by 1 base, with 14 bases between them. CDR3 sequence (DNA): TGCGCCAGCAGCCAAGGGAGGGGCGGGGTATCTGGGGCCAACGTCCTGACTTTC. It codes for CASSQGRGGVSGANVLTF.

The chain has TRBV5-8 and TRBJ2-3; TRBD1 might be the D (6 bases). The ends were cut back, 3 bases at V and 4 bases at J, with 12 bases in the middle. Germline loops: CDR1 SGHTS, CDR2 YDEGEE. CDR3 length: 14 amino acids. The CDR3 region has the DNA TGTGCCAGCAGCTCCAGGGGAATTGCAGATACGCAGTATTTT. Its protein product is CASSSRGIADTQYF.

CDR3 nucleotide sequence: TGTGCCAGCAGTGTACTCCACAGTTCTGAGCAGTTCTTC. This gives the protein CASSVLHSSEQFF. J is TRBJ2-1 and V is TRBV6-4; no reliable D call. This CDR3 contains 13 residues. V was cut by 4 bases and J by 9 bases, with 13 bases left in between. Germline CDR1 MRHNA, CDR2 SNTAGT.

The CDR3: CASSQGTGTPNSPLHF. The DNA of the CDR3 is TGTGCCAGTAGTCAAGGGACCGGGACACCGAATTCACCCCTCCACTTT. The rearrangement joins TRBV19 to TRBJ1-6; tentatively, D is TRBD1 (6 bases). The CDR3 length is 16 residues. Germline CDR1 is LNHDA and CDR2 is SQIVND (reference sequence). Trimming shortened V by 5 bases and J by 7 bases, and 18 bases separated the two germline ends. The whole variable domain, filled in from reference TRBV19 and TRBJ1-6, reads DGGITQSPKYLFRKEGQNVTLSCEQNLNHDAMYWYRQDPGQGLRLIYYSQIVNDFQKGDIAEGYSVSREKKESFPLTVTSAQKNPTAFYLCASSQGTGTPNSPLHFGNGTRLTVT.